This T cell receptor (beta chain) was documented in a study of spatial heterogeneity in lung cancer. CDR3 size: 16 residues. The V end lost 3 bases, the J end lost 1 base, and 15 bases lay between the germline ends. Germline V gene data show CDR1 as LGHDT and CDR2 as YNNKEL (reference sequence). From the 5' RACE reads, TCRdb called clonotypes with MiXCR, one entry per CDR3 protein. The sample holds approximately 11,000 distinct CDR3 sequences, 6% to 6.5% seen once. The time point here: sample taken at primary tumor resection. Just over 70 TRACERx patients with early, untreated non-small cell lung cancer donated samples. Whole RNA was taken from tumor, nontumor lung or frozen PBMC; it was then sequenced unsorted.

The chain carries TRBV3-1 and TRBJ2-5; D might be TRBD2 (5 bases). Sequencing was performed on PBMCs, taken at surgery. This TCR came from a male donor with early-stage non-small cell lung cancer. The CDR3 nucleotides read TGTGCCAGCAGCCATCCCGGACTGGTAGGCCAAGAGACCCAGTACTTC. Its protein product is CASSHPGLVGQETQYF.